The sequence of this T cell receptor beta chain was determined in a study of CD8 T cells in ankylosing spondylitis. Points on this clonotype: Its antigen is not known.

TCRdb reprocessed the 5' RACE reads via MiXCR and lists one record per CDR3 protein. This table holds around 770,000 distinct CDR3 sequences, around 11% found once. V lost 7 bases and J 3 bases, leaving 19 bases between the germline ends. The germline V gene has CDR1 SGHVS and CDR2 FQNEAQ. This CDR3 has 15 residues. Findings of the study overall: A TCR beta motif of eight highly homologous variants appeared characteristic of ankylosing spondylitis blood.

The sequenced material came from blood, either unsorted or a sorted T cell fraction (not recorded which). The chain is built from TRBV7-8 and TRBJ2-7, with D perhaps matching TRBD1 (6 bases). The receptor's source is a male donor with ankylosing spondylitis. The CDR3 reads CASTSRNRDNYEQYF. DNA of the CDR3: TGTGCCAGCACCAGCCGTAACCGGGACAACTACGAGCAGTACTTC.